This T cell receptor (beta chain) was identified in a study of T-cell memory formation after mild COVID-19. TCRdb re-analysed the 5' RACE reads in MiXCR, keeping a single row per CDR3 protein. Altogether about 560,000 distinct CDR3 sequences are present, 15% to 20% being singletons, with the ten largest covering roughly 8.2%. CDR3 size: 15 residues. Unmatched junction bases numbered 12, after V lost 7 bases and J lost 7 bases. The TCR originated in an adult woman who had mild COVID-19 (a few samples of this study predate the infection). Cell type and time point are not known. The chain couples TRBV12-3 or TRBV12-4 to TRBJ2-7; 11 nucleotides line up with TRBD1. Sample: PBMCs or a T cell subset sorted from them (not recorded which). CDR3: CASTSGTGGLGEQYF. The CDR3 DNA sequence: TGTGCCAGCACCTCAGGGACAGGGGGTTTGGGAGAGCAGTACTTC.